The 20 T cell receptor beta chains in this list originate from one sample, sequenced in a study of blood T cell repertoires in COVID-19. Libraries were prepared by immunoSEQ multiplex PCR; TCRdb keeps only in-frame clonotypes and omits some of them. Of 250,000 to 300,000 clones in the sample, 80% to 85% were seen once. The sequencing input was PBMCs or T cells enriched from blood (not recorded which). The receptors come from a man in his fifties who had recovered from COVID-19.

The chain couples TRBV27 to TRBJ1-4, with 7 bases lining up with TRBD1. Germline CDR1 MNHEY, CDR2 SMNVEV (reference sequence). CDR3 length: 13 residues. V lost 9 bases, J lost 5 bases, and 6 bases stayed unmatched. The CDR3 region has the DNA TGTGCCAGACAGGGACAGATGAATGAAAAACTGTTTTTT. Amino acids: CARQGQMNEKLFF.

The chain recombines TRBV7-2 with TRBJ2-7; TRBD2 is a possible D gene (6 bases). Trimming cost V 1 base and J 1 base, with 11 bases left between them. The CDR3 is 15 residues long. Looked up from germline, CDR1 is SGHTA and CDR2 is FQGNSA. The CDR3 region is CASSLDGSASYEQYF. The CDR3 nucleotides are TGTGCCAGCAGCTTAGACGGGAGCGCTTCCTACGAGCAGTACTTC.

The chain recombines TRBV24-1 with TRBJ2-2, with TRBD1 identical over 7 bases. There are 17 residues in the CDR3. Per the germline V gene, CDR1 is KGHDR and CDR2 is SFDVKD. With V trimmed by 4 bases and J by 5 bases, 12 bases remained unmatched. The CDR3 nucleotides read TGTGCCACCAGTGAGTCGACAGGGCCCCCGGGGACCGGGGAGCTGTTTTTT. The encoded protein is CATSESTGPPGTGELFF.

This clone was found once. As DNA, the CDR3 is TGTGCCAGCAGCAGCCTCGGACAGGGCTCCTACAATGAGCAGTTCTTC. Its protein product is CASSSLGQGSYNEQFF. The rearrangement joins TRBV3-1 (or the pseudogene TRBV3-2) to TRBJ2-1; 8 nucleotides line up with TRBD1. Germline V gene data show CDR1 as LGHDT and CDR2 as YNNKEL (reference sequence). The CDR3 totals 16 residues. Trimming at V came to 5 bases and at J to 0 bases, leaving 6 bases not matched to a gene.

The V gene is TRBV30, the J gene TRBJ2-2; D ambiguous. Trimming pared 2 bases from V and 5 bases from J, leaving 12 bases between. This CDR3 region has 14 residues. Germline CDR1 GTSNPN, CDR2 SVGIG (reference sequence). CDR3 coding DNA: TGTGCCTGGAGTTCCACCTTGAGGACCGGGGAGCTGTTTTTT. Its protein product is CAWSSTLRTGELFF. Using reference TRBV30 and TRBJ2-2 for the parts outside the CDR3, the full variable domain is SQTIHQWPATLVQPVGSPLSLECTVEGTSNPNLYWYRQAAGRGLQLLFYSVGIGQISSEVPQNLSASRPQDRQFILSSKKLLLSDSGFYLCAWSSTLRTGELFFGEGSRLTVL.

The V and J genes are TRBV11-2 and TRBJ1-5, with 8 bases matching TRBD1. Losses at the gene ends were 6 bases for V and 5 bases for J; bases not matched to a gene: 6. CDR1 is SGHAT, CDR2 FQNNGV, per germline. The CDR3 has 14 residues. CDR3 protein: CASSRDRGYQPQHF. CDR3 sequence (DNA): TGTGCCAGCAGTCGCGACAGGGGCTATCAGCCCCAGCATTTT.

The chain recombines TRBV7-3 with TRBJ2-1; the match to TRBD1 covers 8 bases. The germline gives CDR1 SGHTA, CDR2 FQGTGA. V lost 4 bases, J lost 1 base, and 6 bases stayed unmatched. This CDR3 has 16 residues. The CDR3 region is CASSSRTGSSYNEQFF. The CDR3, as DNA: TGTGCCAGCAGCTCCCGGACAGGGAGTTCCTACAATGAGCAGTTCTTC.

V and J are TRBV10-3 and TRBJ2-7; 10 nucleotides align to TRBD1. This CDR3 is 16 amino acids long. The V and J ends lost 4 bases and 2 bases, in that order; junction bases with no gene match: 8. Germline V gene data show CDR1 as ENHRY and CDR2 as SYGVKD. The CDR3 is CAISAPDRGDPYEQYF. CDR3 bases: TGTGCCATCAGTGCCCCGGACAGGGGGGACCCCTACGAGCAGTACTTC.

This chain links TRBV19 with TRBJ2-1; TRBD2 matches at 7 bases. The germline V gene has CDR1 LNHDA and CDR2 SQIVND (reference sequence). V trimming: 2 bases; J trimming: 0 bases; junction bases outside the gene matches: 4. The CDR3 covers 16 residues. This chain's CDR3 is CASSIIGGSSYNEQFF. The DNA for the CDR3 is TGTGCCAGTAGTATAATTGGCGGGAGCTCCTACAATGAGCAGTTCTTC.

This CDR3 reads CASSLALRGSVRYGYTF. In DNA, the CDR3 is TGTGCCAGCAGCTTAGCGCTAAGGGGGAGCGTACGCTATGGCTACACCTTC. V and J are TRBV7-2 and TRBJ1-2; possibly TRBD1 for D (6 bases). CDR1 and CDR2 (germline): SGHTA, FQGNSA. V lost 0 bases and J lost 4, with 18 bases in between. The CDR3 has 17 amino acids.

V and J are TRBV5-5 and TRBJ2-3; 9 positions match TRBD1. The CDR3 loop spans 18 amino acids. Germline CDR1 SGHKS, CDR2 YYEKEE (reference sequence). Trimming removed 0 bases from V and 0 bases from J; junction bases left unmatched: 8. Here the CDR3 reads CASSLGTGDSPSTDTQYF. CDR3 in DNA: TGTGCCAGCAGCTTGGGGACAGGGGACAGCCCAAGCACAGATACGCAGTATTTT.

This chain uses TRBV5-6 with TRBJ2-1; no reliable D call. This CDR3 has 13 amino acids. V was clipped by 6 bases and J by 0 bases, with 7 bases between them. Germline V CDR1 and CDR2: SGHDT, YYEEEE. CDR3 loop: CASTFSSYNEQFF. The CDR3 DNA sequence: TGTGCCAGCACCTTCAGCTCCTACAATGAGCAGTTCTTC.

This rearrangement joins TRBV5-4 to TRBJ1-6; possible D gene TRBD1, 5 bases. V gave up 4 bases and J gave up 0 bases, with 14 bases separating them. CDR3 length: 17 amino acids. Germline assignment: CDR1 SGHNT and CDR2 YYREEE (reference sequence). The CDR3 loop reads CASSLGGGSSYNSPLHF. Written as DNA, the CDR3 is TGTGCCAGCAGCCTGGGGGGAGGGAGCTCCTATAATTCACCCCTCCACTTT.

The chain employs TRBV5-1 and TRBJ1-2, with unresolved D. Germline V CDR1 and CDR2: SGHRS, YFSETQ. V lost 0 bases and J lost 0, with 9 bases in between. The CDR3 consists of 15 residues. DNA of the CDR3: TGCGCCAGCAGCTTGGCGGTAATTCCTAACTATGGCTACACCTTC. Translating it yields CASSLAVIPNYGYTF.

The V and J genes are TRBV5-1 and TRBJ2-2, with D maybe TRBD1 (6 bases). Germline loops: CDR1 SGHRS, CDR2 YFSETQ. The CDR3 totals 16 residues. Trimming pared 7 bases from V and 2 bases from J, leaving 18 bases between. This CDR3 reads CASGDHRALNTGELFF. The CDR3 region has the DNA TGCGCCAGCGGCGATCACAGGGCCCTTAACACCGGGGAGCTGTTTTTT. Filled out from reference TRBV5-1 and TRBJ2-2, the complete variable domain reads KAGVTQTPRYLIKTRGQQVTLSCSPISGHRSVSWYQQTPGQGLQFLFEYFSETQRNKGNFPGRFSGRQFSNSRSEMNVSTLELGDSALYLCASGDHRALNTGELFFGEGSRLTVL.

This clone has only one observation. The CDR3 protein is CASSLTPGLAGVYEQYF. The DNA of the CDR3 is TGTGCCAGCAGTTTAACCCCTGGGCTAGCGGGAGTCTACGAGCAGTACTTC. The gene calls are TRBV28 and TRBJ2-7; 10 positions agree with TRBD2. The germline gives CDR1 MDHEN, CDR2 SYDVKM. The V gene end was trimmed by 2 bases and the J gene end by 3 bases; junction bases not matched to a gene: 10. This CDR3 spans 17 amino acids. The full variable domain, rest sourced from reference TRBV28 and TRBJ2-7, is DVKVTQSSRYLVKRTGEKVFLECVQDMDHENMFWYRQDPGLGLRLIYFSYDVKMKEKGDIPEGYSVSREKKERFSLILESASTNQTSMYLCASSLTPGLAGVYEQYFGPGTRLTVT.

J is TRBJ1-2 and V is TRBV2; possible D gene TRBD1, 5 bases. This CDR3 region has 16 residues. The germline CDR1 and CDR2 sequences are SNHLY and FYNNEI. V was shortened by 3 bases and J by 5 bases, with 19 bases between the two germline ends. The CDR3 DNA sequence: TGTGCCAGCAGTGACTTGGGGCCCGCCCCCGATTATGGCTACACCTTC. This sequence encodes CASSDLGPAPDYGYTF.

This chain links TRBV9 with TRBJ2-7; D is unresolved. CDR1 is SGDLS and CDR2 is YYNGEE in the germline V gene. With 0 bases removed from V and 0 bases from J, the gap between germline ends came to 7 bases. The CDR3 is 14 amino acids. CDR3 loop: CASSVASYSYEQYF. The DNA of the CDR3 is TGTGCCAGCAGCGTAGCTAGTTACTCCTACGAGCAGTACTTC.

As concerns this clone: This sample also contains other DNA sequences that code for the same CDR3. CDR3 loop: CASSLQMNTEAFF. CDR3 in DNA: TGTGCCAGCAGCTTACAAATGAACACTGAAGCTTTCTTT. The J gene is TRBJ1-1, the V gene TRBV7-9; D is unclear. Germline values: CDR1 SEHNR, CDR2 FQNEAQ (reference sequence). The CDR3 loop spans 13 amino acids. V was cut by 2 bases and J by 0 bases, with 4 bases left in between.

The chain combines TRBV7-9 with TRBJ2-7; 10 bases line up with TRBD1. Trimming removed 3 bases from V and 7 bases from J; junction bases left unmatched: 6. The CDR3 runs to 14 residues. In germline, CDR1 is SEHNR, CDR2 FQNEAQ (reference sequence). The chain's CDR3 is CASSLTGGPEEQYF. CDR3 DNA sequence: TGTGCCAGCAGCTTGACAGGGGGCCCCGAGGAGCAGTACTTC.